The T cell receptor beta chain described here comes from a study of cytomegalovirus exposure and HLA in healthy donors. CDR3 length: 12 residues. Germline assignment: CDR1 SGHTA and CDR2 FQGNSA. Trimming cost V 0 bases and J 3 bases, with 3 bases left between them. This clone was seen a handful of times. Researchers ran the PCR with 60 Vbeta and 13 Jbeta primers. The protocol was immunoSEQ multiplex PCR, while the TCRdb copy is restricted to in-frame clones and leaves out a portion. This sample has some 74,000 clones, with around three quarters found just once. V and J are TRBV7-2 and TRBJ2-7; D call uncertain. The TCR was taken from a male donor in good health and CMV-seronegative. What was sequenced was PBMCs. Here the CDR3 DNA reads TGTGCCAGCAGCTTAGCTCTCTACGAGCAGTACTTC. Translation gives CASSLALYEQYF.